The T cell receptor (beta chain) described here comes from a study of CD8 T cells in ankylosing spondylitis. General observations from the study: Reportedly, disease-linked clones are significantly enriched in ankylosing spondylitis patients' matched synovial fluid. What appeared characteristic of ankylosing spondylitis blood was a TCR beta motif of about eight highly homologous variants. The disease-linked clones had a CD8+ phenotype and low blood frequencies.

Germline CDR1 and CDR2: SGHTA and FQGNSA. The CDR3 has 16 amino acids. The J segment lost 7 bases and the V segment lost 5 bases, leaving 11 bases of the junction unmatched. There are many counts of this clonotype. Its antigen is not known. Library preparation for TCR beta used quantitative 5'-RACE with molecular barcodes. TCRdb redid the calling of the 5' RACE reads with MiXCR, one entry per CDR3 protein. The sample shows 150,000 to 200,000 distinct CDR3 sequences, around 32% of them seen only once. The rearrangement joins TRBV7-2 to TRBJ2-7, with 13 bases lining up with TRBD2. Input material: synovial fluid, either unsorted or a sorted T cell fraction (not recorded which). This TCR derives from a male donor with ankylosing spondylitis. CDR3 nucleotides: TGTGCCAGCAGCCCGGGACTAGCGGGAAGGTCGGGTGAGCAGTACTTC. Translation: CASSPGLAGRSGEQYF.